This entry concerns a single T cell receptor (beta chain). Its antigen remains unidentified. Base qualities were left out, and no much larger clone turns up one base away. Library preparation used the immunoSEQ multiplex PCR assay. Deep sequencing of rearranged TCR beta loci, alongside multiparametric flow cytometry, was used to profile T cell repertoires. TCRdb obtained this table from immuneACCESS and retained in-frame rearrangements with V and J assigned. These tables miss some clones; where compared with another copy, unresolved V genes account for less than half of the shortfall, and the remainder is unexplained. The sample table holds approximately 25,000 clones, of which over 80% were seen once. Approximately 22% of the sample rests with the top ten. These data originate in a study of lymphopenia after photon versus proton radiotherapy (dated by TCRdb to the late 2010s). For the wider study: The study compared the immunological effects of photon versus proton radiation therapy in patients with gastrointestinal tumors who developed high-grade lymphopenia. The goal of the study was to describe how the two radiation modalities differ in their effects on the immune system. The cohort comprised about 20 patients with gastrointestinal tumors who received either photon or proton therapy and then developed lymphopenia.

As encoded in the germline V gene (reference sequence), CDR1 is LNHDA while CDR2 is SQIVND. Its CDR3 holds 15 amino acids, cysteine through phenylalanine. Solely the CDR3 DNA is kept, with 45 bases framed from the first base. V is shortened by 6 bases, J by 2 bases, and the region joining them spans 14 bases. Overall results and qualifications from the work: The survival association was assessed only in patients who died, and better survival with proton therapy was presented by the authors as a possibility rather than a demonstrated result. Among patients across the cohort who died, overall survival time showed an inverse correlation with a larger post-nadir drop in TCR diversity. After the lymphocyte count nadir, oligoclonal expansion, especially of CD8+ Temra cells, was observed in photon-treated repertoires, and the drop in diversity was driven by this expansion. Relative stability during treatment was observed in proton-treated patients, whereas loss of naive T cells and TCR diversity and gain of effector/memory populations were observed in photon-treated patients.

Sequences were derived from peripheral blood, sampled from a patient treated with proton-based radiotherapy. The rearrangement combines TRBV19 with TRBJ2-1; TRBD1 is perhaps the D gene, given 7 matching bases. This TCR came from a woman in her sixties or seventies with pancreatic cancer. The CDR3 corresponds to CASSRGRSTYNEQFF. The DNA sequence is given as TGTGCCAGTAGCAGGGGGAGGAGCACCTACAATGAGCAGTTCTTC.